This T cell receptor (beta chain) derives from a study of blood T cell repertoires in COVID-19. Study-level background: Sites in the United States, Italy and Spain provided acute and convalescent COVID-19 samples.

A single count supports this clone. This CDR3 contains 14 residues. The J segment lost 0 bases and the V segment lost 4 bases, leaving 2 bases of the junction unmatched. CDR1 is MNHEY, CDR2 SMNVEV, per germline (reference sequence). Sequencing was performed with immunoSEQ multiplex PCR; in TCRdb, only in-frame clones are kept and a portion is missing. This table has 410,000 or so clones, about 88% appearing once. The clonotype comes from a woman in her 40s with COVID-19, enrolled during active disease. The sample consisted of peripheral blood. V is TRBV27 and J is TRBJ1-1; 7 bases map to TRBD1. As DNA, the CDR3 is TGTGCCAGCAGTTGGACAGGCATGAACACTGAAGCTTTCTTT. This gives the protein CASSWTGMNTEAFF.